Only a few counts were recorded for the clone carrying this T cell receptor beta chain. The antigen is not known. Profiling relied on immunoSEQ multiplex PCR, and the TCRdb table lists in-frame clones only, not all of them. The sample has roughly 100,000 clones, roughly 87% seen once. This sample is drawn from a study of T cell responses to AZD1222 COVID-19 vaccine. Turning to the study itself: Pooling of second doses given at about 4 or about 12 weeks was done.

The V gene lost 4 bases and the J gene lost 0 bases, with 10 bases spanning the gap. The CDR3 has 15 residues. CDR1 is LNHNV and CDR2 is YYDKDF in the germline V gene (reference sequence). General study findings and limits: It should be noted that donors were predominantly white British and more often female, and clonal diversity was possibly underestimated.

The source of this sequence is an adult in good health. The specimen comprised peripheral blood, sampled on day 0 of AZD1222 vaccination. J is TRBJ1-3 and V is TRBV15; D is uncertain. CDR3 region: CATSKDPNSGNTIYF. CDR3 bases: TGTGCCACCAGCAAGGACCCAAACTCTGGAAACACCATATATTTT.